The 30 T cell receptor beta chains below come from one sample, sequenced in a study of cytomegalovirus exposure and HLA in healthy donors. A multiplex PCR was run with 60 Vbeta primers and 13 Jbeta primers. Clones were sequenced by immunoSEQ multiplex PCR, and TCRdb holds only the in-frame ones, with some missing. This sample yields more than 80,000 clones, of which 65% to 80% are seen a single time; 8% to 9% belongs to the top ten. Material: PBMCs. The receptor set was obtained from a human donor in good health.

This clone was detected once. The chain uses TRBV19 and TRBJ2-5, with 9 bases lining up with TRBD2. The DNA matches TRBJ2-7 better at its end, which makes the J call doubtful. CDR3 size: 16 residues. Germline V gene lookup returns CDR1 LNHDA and CDR2 SQIVND (reference sequence). The CDR3 loop is CASSIRASGAVYEQYF. The DNA of the CDR3 is TGTGCCAGTAGTATACGGGCTAGCGGGGCGGTCTACGAGCAGTACTTC.

J is TRBJ1-5 and V is TRBV2; D unclear. Germline V gene data show CDR1 as SNHLY and CDR2 as FYNNEI. V was shortened by 7 bases and J by 1 base, with 11 bases between the two germline ends. The CDR3 loop spans 14 amino acids. CDR3 bases: TGTGCCAGCAATGGCCGGGGAAGCAATCAGCCCCAGCATTTT. Protein: CASNGRGSNQPQHF.

This clone came up a few times. V usage is TRBV19 and J usage is TRBJ2-2; TRBD1 agrees at 7 bases. J was trimmed by 0 bases and V by 0 bases; bases with no gene match: 1. The CDR3 is 16 residues long. In germline, CDR1 is LNHDA, CDR2 SQIVND (reference sequence). The CDR3 loop reads CASSIDGTANTGELFF. CDR3 nucleotides: TGTGCCAGTAGTATAGATGGGACAGCGAACACCGGGGAGCTGTTTTTT.

This clone was found a few times. The chain recombines TRBV6-7 with TRBJ1-2; TRBD1 agrees at 9 bases. TRBV6-7 is labeled an ORF, and its function is uncertain. Unmatched junction bases numbered 6, after V lost 4 bases and J lost 3 bases. The CDR3 spans 15 residues. The CDR3 protein is CASSSRDREDYGYTF. The DNA of the CDR3 is TGTGCCAGCAGTTCCCGGGACAGGGAGGACTATGGCTACACCTTC.

This clone is a singleton in its sample. The chain couples TRBV5-1 to TRBJ2-5; TRBD2 is a possible D gene (6 bases). Germline assignment: CDR1 SGHRS and CDR2 YFSETQ. This CDR3 comprises 15 residues. Trimming took off 0 bases at V and 6 bases at J, with 15 bases between the two ends. The CDR3 protein is CASSLDTGAVQTQYF. In DNA form, the CDR3 reads TGCGCCAGCAGCTTGGATACGGGAGCGGTTCAGACCCAGTACTTC.

The gene calls are TRBV29-1 and TRBJ1-2; D possibly corresponds to TRBD1 (6 bases). Per the germline V gene, CDR1 is SQVTM and CDR2 is ANQGSEA. CDR3 length equals 13 residues. The V gene lost 0 bases and the J gene lost 8 bases, with 13 bases spanning the gap. The CDR3 region is CSVEDVGAWGYTF. In DNA form, the CDR3 reads TGCAGCGTTGAAGATGTGGGGGCGTGGGGCTACACCTTC.

V and J are TRBV29-1 and TRBJ1-2; TRBD1 is a possible D gene (5 bases). Germline V CDR1 and CDR2: SQVTM, ANQGSEA. V lost 8 bases to trimming and J lost 4 bases, with 17 bases between them. The CDR3 is 13 amino acids. The CDR3: CSFVEGRGYGYTF. CDR3 DNA sequence: TGCAGCTTTGTAGAAGGGAGGGGCTATGGCTACACCTTC. Full variable domain (missing parts from reference TRBV29-1 and TRBJ1-2): SAVISQKPSRDICQRGTSLTIQCQVDSQVTMMFWYRQQPGQSLTLIATANQGSEATYESGFVIDKFPISRPNLTFSTLTVSNMSPEDSSIYLCSFVEGRGYGYTFGSGTRLTVV.

The chain combines TRBV10-3 with TRBJ2-3; 8 bases align to TRBD1. Germline-derived CDR1 and CDR2 are ENHRY and SYGVKD. There are 14 residues in the CDR3. The trim removed 4 bases at V and 6 bases at J, leaving 6 bases unmatched. The DNA of the CDR3 is TGTGCCATCAGTGCCGACAGGGGCGGGGATACGCAGTATTTT. Amino acid sequence: CAISADRGGDTQYF.

The V gene is TRBV2, the J gene TRBJ2-2, with TRBD2 as a possible D gene (6 bases). The length of the CDR3 is 15 residues. Deletions cut 6 bases from V and 1 base from J, with 12 bases between. The germline V gene encodes CDR1 SNHLY and CDR2 FYNNEI. The CDR3 DNA follows: TGTGCCAGCAGCCCCGGGACTTGGAACACCGGGGAGCTGTTTTTT. Translating it yields CASSPGTWNTGELFF. The whole variable domain, remainder taken from reference TRBV2 and TRBJ2-2, is EPEVTQTPSHQVTQMGQEVILRCVPISNHLYFYWYRQILGQKVEFLVSFYNNEISEKSEIFDDQFSVERPDGSNFTLKIRSTKLEDSAMYFCASSPGTWNTGELFFGEGSRLTVL.

The chain has TRBV10-1 and TRBJ1-5; D may be TRBD1 (6 bases). Between the trimmed V and J ends, which lost 5 bases and 6 bases, there was a span of 11 bases. Per the germline V gene, CDR1 is WNHNN and CDR2 is SYGVQD (reference sequence). The CDR3 runs to 13 residues. In DNA form, the CDR3 reads TGCGCCAGCAGTTCAGGGGTGGCTCAGCCCCAGCATTTT. Translated: CASSSGVAQPQHF.

This clone was detected a few times. CDR3 sequence (DNA): TGTGCCAGCAGTGCGGCGGGCTCAGATACGCAGTATTTT. Protein sequence: CASSAAGSDTQYF. J is TRBJ2-3 and V is TRBV25-1, with D possibly TRBD2 on 5 matching bases. Germline V lookup: CDR1 MGHDK, CDR2 SYGVNS. The V and J ends lost 4 bases and 4 bases respectively, with 9 bases between them. The CDR3 is made up of 13 amino acids. The variable domain in full, with the rest retrieved from reference TRBV25-1 and TRBJ2-3, is EADIYQTPRYLVIGTGKKITLECSQTMGHDKMYWYQQDPGMELHLIHYSYGVNSTEKGDLSSESTVSRIRTEHFPLTLESARPSHTSQYLCASSAAGSDTQYFGPGTRLTVL.

J is TRBJ2-7 and V is TRBV19; D gene ambiguous. This CDR3 has 19 residues. Germline CDR1 and CDR2: LNHDA and SQIVND (reference sequence). Trimming cost V 6 bases and J 0 bases, with 27 bases left between them. In nucleotides, the CDR3 is TGTGCCAGTAGGGCCCGAAACCTCGCTCCGGGTGGAAGCTCCTACGAGCAGTACTTC. Translated, it gives CASRARNLAPGGSSYEQYF. The whole variable domain, filled in from reference TRBV19 and TRBJ2-7, reads DGGITQSPKYLFRKEGQNVTLSCEQNLNHDAMYWYRQDPGQGLRLIYYSQIVNDFQKGDIAEGYSVSREKKESFPLTVTSAQKNPTAFYLCASRARNLAPGGSSYEQYFGPGTRLTVT.

The chain links TRBV5-1 to TRBJ1-2; TRBD1 agrees at 7 bases. CDR3 length: 14 residues. The trim removed 4 bases at V and 2 bases at J, leaving 5 bases unmatched. CDR1 and CDR2 (germline): SGHRS, YFSETQ. The CDR3 DNA reads TGCGCCAGCAGCCTATCGACAGGGAACTATGGCTACACCTTC. This codes for CASSLSTGNYGYTF.

This chain uses TRBV15 with TRBJ2-7; 8 bases agree with TRBD1. This CDR3 is built from 15 residues. Germline CDR1 reads LNHNV; CDR2 reads YYDKDF (reference sequence). J was trimmed by 5 bases and V by 4 bases; bases with no gene match: 10. The CDR3: CATSNGRGRNHEQYF. The DNA for the CDR3 is TGTGCCACCAGCAACGGCAGGGGGCGCAATCACGAGCAGTACTTC.

The chain is built from TRBV29-1 and TRBJ1-1; D is perhaps TRBD1 (6 bases). CDR1 SQVTM and CDR2 ANQGSEA come from the germline V gene. V shed 7 bases and J shed 7 bases, with 19 bases lying between them. The CDR3 covers 13 residues. CDR3 amino acids: CSAESPGQYEAFF. The CDR3 DNA reads TGCAGCGCGGAATCTCCGGGACAATATGAAGCTTTCTTT.

The chain uses TRBV11-2 and TRBJ2-5; 8 bases match TRBD2. V lost 5 bases and J lost 5; bases outside the gene matches: 10. CDR3 size: 15 residues. Germline CDR1 and CDR2: SGHAT and FQNNGV. CDR3 nucleotides: TGTGCCAGCAGCGGGTATCGGGGGGGATTGGAGACCCAGTACTTC. This encodes CASSGYRGGLETQYF.

This clone occurred a few times. V is TRBV5-1 and J is TRBJ2-1; 9 bases align to TRBD2. This CDR3 is 14 amino acids long. Germline V CDR1 and CDR2: SGHRS, YFSETQ. J gave up 6 bases and V 4 bases, and 5 bases lay outside the gene matches. CDR3 protein: CASSRLADRNEQFF. DNA of the CDR3: TGCGCCAGCAGCAGACTAGCGGACCGCAATGAGCAGTTCTTC.

The chain couples TRBV6-4 to TRBJ1-1; D possibly corresponds to TRBD1 (5 bases). Germline V gives CDR1 MRHNA, CDR2 SNTAGT. Between the trimmed V and J ends, which lost 5 bases and 3 bases, there was a span of 16 bases. This CDR3 has 15 residues. For the CDR3, the DNA is TGTGCCAGCAGTCGCGGCGGAGGAGGGGACACTGAAGCTTTCTTT. It specifies CASSRGGGGDTEAFF.

This clone occurred a few times. The V gene is TRBV6-1, the J gene TRBJ1-3; no reliable D call. The germline V gene has CDR1 MNHNS and CDR2 SASEGT. V shed 2 bases and J shed 0 bases, with 14 bases lying between them. This CDR3 spans 17 amino acids. The CDR3 here is CASSESLPVSSGNTIYF. The CDR3 nucleotides read TGTGCCAGCAGTGAATCTTTGCCGGTTAGCTCTGGAAACACCATATATTTT.

The chain recombines TRBV2 with TRBJ1-2; the D is unclear. CDR3 length equals 12 residues. Between the trimmed V and J ends, which lost 6 bases and 5 bases, there was a span of 10 bases. Germline-derived CDR1 and CDR2 are SNHLY and FYNNEI. The CDR3, as DNA: TGTGCCAGCAGGGAGCGGGGTTATGGCTACACCTTC. The encoded protein is CASRERGYGYTF.

This clone was observed a few times. This rearrangement joins TRBV5-4 to TRBJ1-2; a weak D match, TRBD1 (5 bases). This CDR3 is built from 14 residues. V dropped 0 bases and J dropped 2 bases, with 8 bases sitting between them. In germline, CDR1 is SGHNT, CDR2 YYREEE (reference sequence). This chain's CDR3 is CASSLVAGNYGYTF. The CDR3 DNA reads TGTGCCAGCAGCTTGGTGGCAGGGAACTATGGCTACACCTTC.

This clone showed up just once. The V call is TRBV5-1, the J call TRBJ2-3; no clear D gene. Germline values: CDR1 SGHRS, CDR2 YFSETQ. Trimming cost V 1 base and J 3 bases, with 15 bases left between them. The length of the CDR3 is 16 residues. As DNA, the CDR3 is TGCGCCAGCAGCTTGTTTGGCCCCATACCGACAGATACGCAGTATTTT. Translated, it gives CASSLFGPIPTDTQYF. The full variable domain, rest sourced from reference TRBV5-1 and TRBJ2-3, is KAGVTQTPRYLIKTRGQQVTLSCSPISGHRSVSWYQQTPGQGLQFLFEYFSETQRNKGNFPGRFSGRQFSNSRSEMNVSTLELGDSALYLCASSLFGPIPTDTQYFGPGTRLTVL.

The rearrangement joins TRBV10-3 to TRBJ2-3; 8 bases are a match to TRBD2. The CDR3 runs to 16 residues. Germline trimming cut 2 bases from V and 2 bases from J; bases unmatched to any gene: 6. From germline, CDR1 is ENHRY and CDR2 SYGVKD. The CDR3 DNA reads as TGTGCCATCAGTGAGGCCCGGGGGGGGGACACAGATACGCAGTATTTT. It translates to CAISEARGGDTDTQYF.

This clone was seen a single time. This sequence joins TRBV14 and TRBJ1-1; D is ambiguous. Germline V gene data show CDR1 as SGHDN and CDR2 as FVKESK. V gave up 0 bases and J gave up 2 bases, with 10 bases separating them. This CDR3 contains 15 residues. In nucleotides, the CDR3 is TGTGCCAGCAGCCAAGACCTGGGAGCAAACACTGAAGCTTTCTTT. Translating gives CASSQDLGANTEAFF. Together with reference TRBV14 and TRBJ1-1, the CDR3 gives the full variable domain: EAGVTQFPSHSVIEKGQTVTLRCDPISGHDNLYWYRRVMGKEIKFLLHFVKESKQDESGMPNNRFLAERTGGTYSTLKVQPAELEDSGVYFCASSQDLGANTEAFFGQGTRLTVV.

This clone was seen only once. The rearrangement uses TRBV2 and TRBJ2-3; TRBD1 matches at 8 bases. There are 14 residues in the CDR3. J gave up 1 base and V 10 bases, and 7 bases lay outside the gene matches. The V gene's germline CDR1 is SNHLY and CDR2 FYNNEI. The CDR3 region is CAIPGQGRTDTQYF. CDR3 coding DNA: TGTGCCATCCCAGGACAGGGTCGCACAGATACGCAGTATTTT.

The gene calls are TRBV6-1 and TRBJ2-7; D gene uncertain. The V end was cut by 2 bases, the J end by 2 bases, with 16 bases between. This CDR3 contains 16 residues. Germline CDR1 MNHNS, CDR2 SASEGT. The DNA of the CDR3 is TGTGCCAGCAGTGAATCTCAGTGGATTCGGGCCTACGAGCAGTACTTC. It codes for CASSESQWIRAYEQYF.

This chain links TRBV5-1 with TRBJ2-5; a possible D gene is TRBD2 (6 bases). The ends were cut back, 0 bases at V and 5 bases at J, with 20 bases in the middle. CDR1 is SGHRS and CDR2 is YFSETQ in the germline V gene. This CDR3 has 17 residues. The chain's CDR3 is CASSLVPIRPGGETQYF. The CDR3 DNA is TGCGCCAGCAGCTTGGTTCCTATTCGACCTGGGGGGGAGACCCAGTACTTC.

Regarding this clone: In the same sample, other DNA sequences code for this CDR3. The chain couples TRBV7-9 to TRBJ1-3, with 8 bases lining up with TRBD1. The CDR3 contains 13 residues. The J segment lost 7 bases and the V segment lost 5 bases, leaving 4 bases of the junction unmatched. Germline CDR1 reads SEHNR; CDR2 reads FQNEAQ (reference sequence). The CDR3 region has the DNA TGTGCCAGCAGCCTAGGACAGGGTAACACCATATATTTT. Translation gives CASSLGQGNTIYF.

The J gene is TRBJ1-4, the V gene TRBV6-6; D not certain. The CDR3 is made up of 14 amino acids. V shed 6 bases and J shed 6 bases, with 14 bases lying between them. Germline lookup yields CDR1 MNHNY and CDR2 SVGAGI (reference sequence). The CDR3 sequence: CASRPGWSDEKLFF. The CDR3 nucleotides are TGTGCCAGCAGACCCGGTTGGTCGGATGAAAAACTGTTTTTT.

The chain carries TRBV4-3 and TRBJ2-1; D may be TRBD2 (5 bases). Germline CDR1 and CDR2: LGHNA and YSLEER. The length of the CDR3 is 13 residues. V lost 0 bases, J lost 10 bases, and 10 bases lay in between. CDR3 sequence reads: CASSQDYRREQFF. DNA for the CDR3: TGCGCCAGCAGCCAAGATTACCGGAGGGAGCAGTTCTTC.